A selection of T cell receptor beta chains follows, all from one sample in a study of T cell responses to AZD1222 COVID-19 vaccine. Measured with immunoSEQ multiplex PCR; TCRdb has only the in-frame clones, and not every one. This table has 75,000 to 95,000 clones, roughly 89% appearing once. This material consisted of peripheral blood, taken 28 days after the second AZD1222 dose. The origin of the receptors is an adult who received the AZD1222 COVID-19 vaccine. Both conserved end residues are part of each CDR3. The order of the fields is clone size, J gene, D gene, V gene, CDR3 protein, CDR3 DNA. D genes are given only for firm matches. Not every row has a clone size; where given, it reads once, few, many or a size class.

clone size: -
J gene: TRBJ2-2
D gene: TRBD2
V gene: TRBV11-3
CDR3 protein: CATKLAANTGELFF
CDR3 DNA: TGTGCCACAAAACTAGCGGCGAACACCGGGGAGCTGTTTTTT

clone size: once
J gene: TRBJ1-6
D gene: -
V gene: TRBV6-1
CDR3 protein: CASSESAESPLHF
CDR3 DNA: TGTGCCAGCAGTGAATCGGCGGAATCACCCCTCCACTTT

clone size: -
J gene: TRBJ2-5
D gene: TRBD2
V gene: TRBV15
CDR3 protein: CATSRAAGEQETQYF
CDR3 DNA: TGTGCCACCAGCAGAGCCGCGGGGGAACAAGAGACCCAGTACTTC

clone size: once
J gene: TRBJ2-5
D gene: -
V gene: TRBV9
CDR3 protein: CASSASDPFGAQYF
CDR3 DNA: TGTGCCAGCAGCGCGTCGGACCCGTTTGGGGCCCAGTACTTC

clone size: -
J gene: TRBJ1-2
D gene: -
V gene: TRBV18
CDR3 protein: CASSPLSGATQTRYGYTF
CDR3 DNA: TGTGCCAGCTCACCACTCTCAGGGGCGACCCAAACCCGCTATGGCTACACCTTC

clone size: -
J gene: TRBJ2-7
D gene: -
V gene: TRBV4-3
CDR3 protein: CASSQEGQSYEQYF
CDR3 DNA: TGCGCCAGCAGCCAAGAGGGGCAGTCCTACGAGCAGTACTTC

clone size: -
J gene: TRBJ2-3
D gene: -
V gene: TRBV19
CDR3 protein: CASSIWLATDTQYF
CDR3 DNA: TGTGCCAGTAGTATTTGGCTAGCCACAGATACGCAGTATTTT

clone size: -
J gene: TRBJ1-1
D gene: -
V gene: TRBV6-2/TRBV6-3
CDR3 protein: CASSQTTAEAFF
CDR3 DNA: TGTGCCAGCAGTCAAACGACGGCCGAAGCTTTCTTT

clone size: -
J gene: TRBJ1-4
D gene: -
V gene: TRBV4-1
CDR3 protein: CASSQALQTIWNEKLFF
CDR3 DNA: TGCGCCAGCAGCCAAGCTCTCCAGACAATATGGAATGAAAAACTGTTTTTT

clone size: -
J gene: TRBJ1-4
D gene: -
V gene: TRBV18
CDR3 protein: CASSPLGGLDQKLFF
CDR3 DNA: TGTGCCAGCTCACCACTTGGGGGGTTGGACCAGAAACTGTTTTTT

clone size: -
J gene: TRBJ2-2
D gene: -
V gene: TRBV6-5
CDR3 protein: CASSFLSARTGELFF
CDR3 DNA: TGTGCCAGCAGTTTCCTTTCCGCCCGCACCGGGGAGCTGTTTTTT

clone size: -
J gene: TRBJ1-2
D gene: -
V gene: TRBV9
CDR3 protein: CASSVGQTGSPGYTF
CDR3 DNA: TGTGCCAGCAGCGTAGGGCAGACGGGTTCTCCTGGCTACACCTTC

clone size: -
J gene: TRBJ2-2
D gene: -
V gene: TRBV14
CDR3 protein: CASSQVFRGSGELFF
CDR3 DNA: TGTGCCAGCAGCCAAGTGTTCCGAGGTTCCGGGGAGCTGTTTTTT

clone size: -
J gene: TRBJ2-4
D gene: -
V gene: TRBV13
CDR3 protein: CASSPLGGAAKNIQYF
CDR3 DNA: TGTGCCAGCAGTCCCTTGGGGGGCGCGGCCAAAAACATTCAGTACTTC

clone size: -
J gene: TRBJ2-5
D gene: -
V gene: TRBV5-6
CDR3 protein: CASTPPRGPQRTQYF
CDR3 DNA: TGTGCCAGCACCCCGCCTCGGGGGCCCCAACGGACCCAGTACTTC

clone size: -
J gene: TRBJ1-1
D gene: TRBD1
V gene: TRBV7-8
CDR3 protein: CASSFDRALRVFTEAFF
CDR3 DNA: TGTGCCAGCAGCTTTGACAGGGCGCTTAGGGTTTTCACTGAAGCTTTCTTT

clone size: -
J gene: TRBJ2-7
D gene: TRBD1
V gene: TRBV2
CDR3 protein: CASSSTGAYEQYF
CDR3 DNA: TGTGCCAGCAGCTCGACAGGGGCCTACGAGCAGTACTTC

clone size: -
J gene: TRBJ2-3
D gene: TRBD1
V gene: TRBV19
CDR3 protein: CASSQGTGARDTQYF
CDR3 DNA: TGTGCCAGTAGCCAGGGGACAGGGGCTAGAGATACGCAGTATTTT

clone size: -
J gene: TRBJ2-2
D gene: TRBD2
V gene: TRBV5-4
CDR3 protein: CASSRDLAGGLAGELFF
CDR3 DNA: TGTGCCAGCAGCCGAGACCTAGCGGGGGGTTTAGCCGGGGAGCTGTTTTTT

clone size: -
J gene: TRBJ2-2
D gene: -
V gene: TRBV2
CDR3 protein: CASSKSGSNTGELFF
CDR3 DNA: TGTGCCAGCAGTAAGTCGGGTTCGAACACCGGGGAGCTGTTTTTT

clone size: -
J gene: TRBJ2-5
D gene: -
V gene: TRBV6-5
CDR3 protein: CASSYRRPPETQYF
CDR3 DNA: TGTGCCAGCAGTTACCGCCGCCCGCCGGAGACCCAGTACTTC

clone size: -
J gene: TRBJ1-2
D gene: TRBD1
V gene: TRBV28
CDR3 protein: CASQGADYGYTF
CDR3 DNA: TGTGCCAGCCAGGGGGCGGACTATGGCTACACCTTC

clone size: -
J gene: TRBJ2-3
D gene: TRBD2
V gene: TRBV5-4
CDR3 protein: CASSLGAGGSTDTQYF
CDR3 DNA: TGTGCCAGCAGCTTGGGGGCGGGGGGGAGCACAGATACGCAGTATTTT

clone size: -
J gene: TRBJ2-7
D gene: TRBD2
V gene: TRBV28
CDR3 protein: CASSSHSGGPTYEQYF
CDR3 DNA: TGTGCCAGCAGTTCCCATAGCGGGGGCCCGACCTACGAGCAGTACTTC

clone size: -
J gene: TRBJ1-6
D gene: -
V gene: TRBV9
CDR3 protein: CASSEGSSEPLHF
CDR3 DNA: TGTGCCAGCAGCGAAGGGTCTTCTGAACCCCTCCACTTT

clone size: -
J gene: TRBJ1-1
D gene: -
V gene: TRBV11-2
CDR3 protein: CASRHVGGRGTEAFF
CDR3 DNA: TGTGCCAGCAGACACGTTGGGGGCCGGGGCACTGAAGCTTTCTTT

clone size: few
J gene: TRBJ1-5
D gene: -
V gene: TRBV30
CDR3 protein: CAWGQDSNQPQHF
CDR3 DNA: TGTGCCTGGGGACAAGATAGCAATCAGCCCCAGCATTTT

clone size: once
J gene: TRBJ1-1
D gene: TRBD1
V gene: TRBV2
CDR3 protein: CASSDGTGGRVTEAFF
CDR3 DNA: TGTGCCAGCAGTGATGGGACAGGGGGCAGGGTCACTGAAGCTTTCTTT

clone size: -
J gene: TRBJ1-5
D gene: -
V gene: TRBV10-3
CDR3 protein: CAISESDQPQHF
CDR3 DNA: TGTGCCATCAGTGAGTCGGATCAGCCCCAGCATTTT

clone size: -
J gene: TRBJ2-2
D gene: TRBD1
V gene: TRBV19
CDR3 protein: CASAPGQKNTGELFF
CDR3 DNA: TGTGCCAGTGCCCCGGGACAGAAGAACACCGGGGAGCTGTTTTTT

clone size: -
J gene: TRBJ2-3
D gene: TRBD1
V gene: TRBV4-2
CDR3 protein: CASSQVEGARTDTQYF
CDR3 DNA: TGTGCCAGCAGCCAAGTCGAGGGGGCCCGCACAGATACGCAGTATTTT

clone size: -
J gene: TRBJ2-3
D gene: TRBD1
V gene: TRBV3-1/TRBV3-2
CDR3 protein: CASSRGQVGPQGTTDTQYF
CDR3 DNA: TGTGCCAGCAGCCGCGGACAGGTCGGCCCCCAAGGAACCACAGATACGCAGTATTTT

clone size: -
J gene: TRBJ2-2
D gene: -
V gene: TRBV9
CDR3 protein: CASSVVSVATNTGELFF
CDR3 DNA: TGTGCCAGCAGCGTAGTTTCTGTGGCCACGAACACCGGGGAGCTGTTTTTT

clone size: -
J gene: TRBJ2-2
D gene: -
V gene: TRBV30
CDR3 protein: CAWFWGHNTGELFF
CDR3 DNA: TGTGCCTGGTTCTGGGGTCATAACACCGGGGAGCTGTTTTTT

clone size: once
J gene: TRBJ1-2
D gene: -
V gene: TRBV13
CDR3 protein: CASSTYGGVGYGYTF
CDR3 DNA: TGTGCCAGCAGCACCTACGGCGGGGTGGGCTATGGCTACACCTTC

clone size: few
J gene: TRBJ1-1
D gene: -
V gene: TRBV5-4
CDR3 protein: CASSLQGLDTEAFF
CDR3 DNA: TGTGCCAGCAGCTTGCAGGGGTTGGACACTGAAGCTTTCTTT

clone size: -
J gene: TRBJ1-2
D gene: TRBD1
V gene: TRBV9
CDR3 protein: CASSVAGTANYGYTF
CDR3 DNA: TGTGCCAGCAGCGTAGCCGGGACAGCTAACTATGGCTACACCTTC

clone size: -
J gene: TRBJ2-1
D gene: TRBD2
V gene: TRBV7-3
CDR3 protein: CASSSGLAEYNEQFF
CDR3 DNA: TGTGCCAGCAGCTCGGGACTAGCGGAATACAATGAGCAGTTCTTC

clone size: -
J gene: TRBJ2-1
D gene: TRBD2
V gene: TRBV6-5
CDR3 protein: CASSYDSGGGQFF
CDR3 DNA: TGTGCCAGCAGTTACGATAGCGGGGGGGGGCAGTTCTTC

clone size: few
J gene: TRBJ1-2
D gene: TRBD1
V gene: TRBV6-1
CDR3 protein: CASSEGTGGYGYTF
CDR3 DNA: TGTGCCAGCAGTGAAGGGACAGGGGGCTATGGCTACACCTTC

clone size: -
J gene: TRBJ1-1
D gene: -
V gene: TRBV4-3
CDR3 protein: CASSQEGFMNTEAFF
CDR3 DNA: TGCGCCAGCAGCCAAGAAGGCTTCATGAACACTGAAGCTTTCTTT

clone size: -
J gene: TRBJ2-5
D gene: -
V gene: TRBV3-1/TRBV3-2
CDR3 protein: CASLGYQETQYF
CDR3 DNA: TGTGCCAGCTTAGGGTACCAAGAGACCCAGTACTTC

clone size: -
J gene: TRBJ1-1
D gene: -
V gene: TRBV5-1
CDR3 protein: CASRTQGIGTEAFF
CDR3 DNA: TGCGCCAGCAGGACCCAGGGAATCGGGACTGAAGCTTTCTTT

clone size: -
J gene: TRBJ2-5
D gene: TRBD2
V gene: TRBV11-2
CDR3 protein: CASQNSGGDQETQYF
CDR3 DNA: TGTGCCAGCCAGAATAGCGGGGGGGACCAAGAGACCCAGTACTTC

clone size: few
J gene: TRBJ1-5
D gene: TRBD1
V gene: TRBV28
CDR3 protein: CASSLWATGGTGHVQPQHF
CDR3 DNA: TGTGCCAGCAGTTTATGGGCGACAGGGGGGACGGGGCATGTTCAGCCCCAGCATTTT

clone size: few
J gene: TRBJ2-1
D gene: -
V gene: TRBV27
CDR3 protein: CASSFHPYNEQFF
CDR3 DNA: TGTGCCAGCAGTTTTCACCCCTACAATGAGCAGTTCTTC

clone size: -
J gene: TRBJ2-1
D gene: -
V gene: TRBV6-2/TRBV6-3
CDR3 protein: CASSYFHGGPSDEQFF
CDR3 DNA: TGTGCCAGCAGTTACTTTCATGGGGGGCCTAGCGATGAGCAGTTCTTC

clone size: -
J gene: TRBJ1-5
D gene: -
V gene: TRBV2
CDR3 protein: CASGDRSVSNQPQHF
CDR3 DNA: TGTGCCAGCGGAGACAGGTCTGTCAGCAATCAGCCCCAGCATTTT

clone size: -
J gene: TRBJ2-2
D gene: -
V gene: TRBV30
CDR3 protein: CACYKGGSKSTGELFF
CDR3 DNA: TGTGCCTGTTACAAAGGAGGGAGCAAGAGCACCGGGGAGCTGTTTTTT

clone size: -
J gene: TRBJ1-6
D gene: -
V gene: TRBV30
CDR3 protein: CAWTGLPGSPLHF
CDR3 DNA: TGTGCCTGGACTGGCCTCCCGGGATCACCCCTCCACTTT

clone size: -
J gene: TRBJ2-1
D gene: -
V gene: TRBV5-1
CDR3 protein: CASSPGAVYNEQFF
CDR3 DNA: TGCGCCAGCAGCCCGGGGGCCGTCTACAATGAGCAGTTCTTC

clone size: -
J gene: TRBJ1-5
D gene: -
V gene: TRBV6-1
CDR3 protein: CASSDWGDSNQPQHF
CDR3 DNA: TGTGCCAGCAGTGATTGGGGAGATAGCAATCAGCCCCAGCATTTT

clone size: -
J gene: TRBJ2-3
D gene: TRBD1
V gene: TRBV28
CDR3 protein: CASSLPGGTGGRDTQYF
CDR3 DNA: TGTGCCAGCAGTTTACCTGGGGGCACAGGGGGCAGGGATACGCAGTATTTT

clone size: -
J gene: TRBJ2-7
D gene: -
V gene: TRBV4-2
CDR3 protein: CASSQEVTSYEQYF
CDR3 DNA: TGTGCCAGCAGCCAAGAGGTCACAAGCTACGAGCAGTACTTC

clone size: -
J gene: TRBJ2-4
D gene: TRBD1
V gene: TRBV7-4
CDR3 protein: CASSLVCRGSDIQYF
CDR3 DNA: TGTGCCAGCAGCTTAGTATGCAGGGGGTCAGACATTCAGTACTTC

clone size: -
J gene: TRBJ2-7
D gene: -
V gene: TRBV10-3
CDR3 protein: CAISESGRSGYEQYF
CDR3 DNA: TGTGCCATCAGTGAGTCGGGCAGATCGGGCTACGAGCAGTACTTC

clone size: -
J gene: TRBJ1-2
D gene: -
V gene: TRBV6-5
CDR3 protein: CASQLEGYTF
CDR3 DNA: TGTGCCAGCCAGCTAGAGGGCTACACCTTC

clone size: -
J gene: TRBJ2-3
D gene: TRBD1
V gene: TRBV4-1
CDR3 protein: CASSQGQGSETDTQYF
CDR3 DNA: TGCGCCAGCAGCCAAGGACAGGGAAGTGAAACAGATACGCAGTATTTT

clone size: -
J gene: TRBJ2-2
D gene: TRBD2
V gene: TRBV7-3
CDR3 protein: CASSRDYNTGELFF
CDR3 DNA: TGTGCCAGCAGCCGGGACTATAACACCGGGGAGCTGTTTTTT